This T cell receptor beta chain was documented in a study of T cell responses to AZD1222 COVID-19 vaccine. Study findings and constraints: Across spike, vaccine-associated CD4 TCRs were found, dominant at 160-218 and 743-854. Clonal diversity was possibly underestimated, and white British individuals and females predominated among donors.

Details on this clone: What it binds is unknown.

CDR3 length equals 15 residues. CDR1 MDHEN and CDR2 SYDVKM come from the germline V gene. After removal of 6 bases from V and 3 bases from J, the junction contained 11 bases not matched to a gene. Sequencing used immunoSEQ multiplex PCR; TCRdb keeps in-frame clones, though not all of them. The sample yields 200,000 or so clones, 70% to 90% seen once. The specimen was peripheral blood, collected on day 0 of AZD1222 vaccination. The chain uses TRBV28 and TRBJ2-7, with 7 bases matching TRBD1. The sequence derives from an adult in good health. This CDR3 reads CASSPRGQKDYEQYF. The CDR3 DNA is TGTGCCAGCAGCCCTAGGGGACAGAAGGACTACGAGCAGTACTTC.